This record concerns one TCR beta chain sequence. What antigen it recognizes has not been identified. Per-nucleotide qualities are absent, and no much larger clonotype sits a single base away. The data originate from a study of CD8+ T cells in alopecia areata listed by TCRdb under 2018. At the level of the whole study: The treated patients took part in an open-label pilot trial in which moderate-to-severe alopecia areata was treated with oral tofacitinib at 5 to 10 mg twice daily. Patients received tofacitinib for 6 to 18 months and were then followed off drug for 6 months to check for delayed response and recurrence. In treated patients, disease severity was measured using the SALT score, which gives the percentage of scalp surface area affected. The study used high-throughput TCRbeta sequencing to examine T cell clonal expansion in alopecia areata, in both the C3H/HeJ mouse model and human patients. On the human side, TCRbeta sequencing was run on scalp tissue and on sorted CD4+ and CD8+ peripheral blood T cells from healthy controls and from alopecia areata patients with either patchy or totalis/universalis disease. Tofacitinib-treated patients had biopsies at baseline and at 4 and 24 weeks of treatment, with a later scalp biopsy in several patients. Scalp clonality was compared across normal scalp (n=4), patchy alopecia areata scalp (n=8), and alopecia totalis/universalis scalp (n=8). RNA came from the PAXgene miRNA kit for fixed scalp, the miRNeasy kit for PBMCs, and the RNeasy kit for mouse skin. TCRbeta CDR3 regions were amplified by immunoSEQ multiplex PCR using 35 Vbeta forward and 13 Jbeta reverse primers. Results and caveats for the whole study, not just this receptor: Unlike mouse skin, where gammadelta T cells dominate, normal human skin contains resident alphabeta T cells that get sequenced too, which complicates analysis of the scalp TCR repertoire. During tofacitinib treatment, many expanded lesional clones remained in scalp and blood, and this persistence may partly explain relapse after treatment is stopped. Shared TCR sequences between patients were less evident than in mice, which may be partly attributable to HLA diversity in the patient population. Because the treated cohort was small and had just a single nonresponder, larger studies are needed to establish links between baseline CD8+ expansion and response. Lesional scalp, especially in alopecia totalis/universalis, showed higher clonality and more expanded CD8+ clones than normal scalp, suggesting antigenic drive. Tofacitinib significantly lowered scalp clonality and the number of expanded CD8+ clones among the top 100 scalp clones.

Preparation of the library involved the immunoSEQ multiplex PCR assay. For TCR sequencing, RNA was extracted from every sample and reverse transcribed into cDNA to serve as template. SuperScript III was used to make first-strand cDNA, primed with a 2:1 mix of oligo-dT and random hexamers. Amplification bias was assessed with a synthetic immune receptor repertoire, and residual bias was removed computationally. Per the source publication's procedure: Raw reads were preprocessed to remove errors, and CDR3 was defined according to IMGT conventions as the region from the conserved cysteine to phenylalanine. Clonality was computed by normalizing Shannon entropy by log2 of the number of productive unique TCRs and subtracting the result from 1. CD4 or CD8 identity of scalp clones was inferred by cross-referencing scalp TCRbeta sequences with sorted blood CD4 and CD8 repertoires. TCRdb obtained this table from immuneACCESS and retained in-frame rearrangements with V and J assigned. These tables miss some clones; where compared with another copy, unresolved V genes account for less than half of the shortfall, and the remainder is unexplained. V and J calls and clone size are those listed in that table; D and trimming were worked out from the DNA. This sample has tens of thousands of clones in its table, and about 70% of those were observed once. The top ten hold roughly 17% of the sample.

Including the terminal cysteine and phenylalanine, the CDR3 comprises 12 residues. The kept DNA is CDR3 alone, 36 bases in frame from the first base. The germline V gene encodes CDR1 SGHDT and CDR2 YYEEEE. The V and J ends are trimmed by 2 bases and 5 bases, leaving 5 bases between them. The label giving this sample's treatment or condition can be read as: oral pan-JAK inhibitor, 5-10 mg twice daily. From alopecia areata patients, peripheral blood was collected along with lesional scalp punch biopsies. PBMCs were separated by density centrifugation and stained for CD3, CD4 and CD8, after which CD4+ and CD8+ T cells were sorted on a FACSAria.

Here the chain combines TRBV5-6 and TRBJ2-1; no D segment can be confidently identified. This specimen was CD8+ T cells sorted from blood, taken at week 44, from a patient treated with tofacitinib. This clonotype originated in a human donor with alopecia areata. The base sequence is TGTGCCAGCAGCTTCTACCACAATGAGCAGTTCTTC. Its protein reads: CASSFYHNEQFF.